One and the same sample provided the 23 T cell receptor beta chains below, sequenced in a study of T-cell memory formation after mild COVID-19. TCRdb itself ran the 5' RACE reads through MiXCR, one entry per CDR3 protein. This sample carries a few hundred thousand distinct CDR3 sequences, around 24% of them seen once, and the ten largest clones take 8.8%. Sequences were obtained from PBMCs or a T cell subset sorted from them (not recorded which). The receptors stem from an adult woman who had mild COVID-19 (a few samples of this study predate the infection). Cell type and time point are not known.

This clonotype is medium-sized in the sample. V gene TRBV12-3 or TRBV12-4 combines with J gene TRBJ2-7, with D perhaps matching TRBD2 (6 bases). This CDR3 contains 13 residues. Trimming pared 6 bases from V and 11 bases from J, leaving 20 bases between. The CDR3 nucleotides read TGTGCCAGCAGCCCTAGCGACTTTACCAGAAAGTACTTC. It is translated as CASSPSDFTRKYF.

This clonotype was seen more than once but under ten times. The rearrangement links TRBV29-1 to TRBJ2-7, with 10 bases that match TRBD1. The ends lost 6 bases at V and 4 bases at J; junction bases unmatched: 3. This CDR3 has 12 residues. Germline V CDR1 and CDR2: SQVTM, ANQGSEA. CDR3 bases: TGCAGCGTCCGGGACAGGGGTTACGAGCAGTACTTC. This gives the protein CSVRDRGYEQYF.

The chain has TRBV30 and TRBJ1-6; a possible D gene is TRBD1 (6 bases). In germline, CDR1 is GTSNPN, CDR2 SVGIG (reference sequence). V shed 5 bases and J shed 14 bases, with 13 bases lying between them. CDR3 length equals 11 residues. The CDR3 is CAWQQGATLHF. The CDR3 nucleotides read TGTGCCTGGCAACAGGGCGCAACCCTCCACTTT.

This clonotype was picked up a small number of times. V gene TRBV2 combines with J gene TRBJ2-1; the match to TRBD2 covers 10 bases. The CDR3 is 14 residues long. Germline trimming cut 4 bases from V and 9 bases from J; bases unmatched to any gene: 6. CDR1 is SNHLY, CDR2 FYNNEI, per germline. The CDR3 sequence: CASSVPSGGGEQFF. As DNA, the CDR3 is TGTGCCAGCAGTGTCCCTAGCGGGGGTGGTGAGCAGTTCTTC.

This clonotype appeared a few times. This CDR3 is CASTLSIGETQYF. CDR3 bases: TGTGCCAGCACCCTTTCGATTGGGGAGACCCAGTACTTC. This chain connects TRBV7-2 to TRBJ2-5; no firm D call. The CDR3 is 13 amino acids. Germline V CDR1 and CDR2: SGHTA, FQGNSA. V lost 7 bases, J lost 5 bases, and 14 bases lay in between.

This rearrangement joins TRBV2 to TRBJ2-1; 7 positions match TRBD2. The CDR3 spans 14 residues. Germline CDR1 and CDR2: SNHLY and FYNNEI. V lost 8 bases, J lost 6 bases, and 10 bases stayed unmatched. CDR3 amino acids: CASGRLAAVNEQFF. In DNA form, the CDR3 reads TGTGCCAGCGGGAGACTAGCTGCTGTCAATGAGCAGTTCTTC.

This clonotype occurred a few times. The chain recombines TRBV29-1 with TRBJ2-5, with 12 bases fitting TRBD1. There are 15 residues in the CDR3. V was pared by 5 bases and J by 4 bases, with 8 bases of the junction left unmatched. CDR1 and CDR2 (germline): SQVTM, ANQGSEA. The CDR3 DNA follows: TGCAGCGTTCGCACCCGGGACAGGGGGCGAGAGACCCAGTACTTC. Translated, it gives CSVRTRDRGRETQYF.

This clonotype was seen a few times. The chain joins TRBV7-3 to TRBJ1-1; maybe TRBD1 (5 bases). The V end lost 0 bases, the J end lost 1 base, and 9 bases lay between the germline ends. Germline V gives CDR1 SGHTA, CDR2 FQGTGA. The CDR3 is 15 residues long. Here the CDR3 DNA reads TGTGCCAGCAGCTTAACTGCCGGGGGGAACACTGAAGCTTTCTTT. Translating it yields CASSLTAGGNTEAFF.

This clonotype was counted only a few times. The chain has TRBV5-1 and TRBJ1-3; TRBD1 agrees at 8 bases. CDR1 is SGHRS, CDR2 YFSETQ, per germline. The CDR3 consists of 16 residues. V gave up 0 bases and J gave up 0 bases; unmatched junction bases: 2. The CDR3 DNA reads as TGCGCCAGCAGCTTGGACAGGGGGGACTCTGGAAACACCATATATTTT. Amino acid sequence: CASSLDRGDSGNTIYF.

This clonotype has a handful of counts. The chain recombines TRBV5-1 with TRBJ2-3, with 8 bases matching TRBD2. The germline gives CDR1 SGHRS, CDR2 YFSETQ. The CDR3 runs to 15 residues. The ends lost 0 bases at V and 3 bases at J; junction bases unmatched: 3. CDR3 protein: CASSLGPGGTDTQYF. In DNA, the CDR3 is TGCGCCAGCAGCTTGGGACCGGGGGGGACAGATACGCAGTATTTT. The full variable domain, completed using reference TRBV5-1 and TRBJ2-3, is KAGVTQTPRYLIKTRGQQVTLSCSPISGHRSVSWYQQTPGQGLQFLFEYFSETQRNKGNFPGRFSGRQFSNSRSEMNVSTLELGDSALYLCASSLGPGGTDTQYFGPGTRLTVL.

The chain couples TRBV10-3 to TRBJ1-1; D not resolved. Germline V gene data show CDR1 as ENHRY and CDR2 as SYGVKD. V was pared by 3 bases and J by 8 bases, with 10 bases between. This CDR3 spans 12 amino acids. The CDR3 is CAISDLVSEAFF. CDR3 nucleotides: TGTGCCATCAGTGATTTAGTCAGCGAAGCTTTCTTT.

The J gene is TRBJ2-1, the V gene TRBV4-3; 13 positions agree with TRBD2. Germline CDR1 is LGHNA and CDR2 is YSLEER. The V and J ends lost 6 bases and 9 bases, in that order; junction bases with no gene match: 8. This CDR3 contains 15 residues. The CDR3 sequence is CASRHTSGRASEQFF. The CDR3 coding sequence is TGCGCCAGCAGACACACTAGCGGGAGGGCCAGTGAGCAGTTCTTC.

V usage is TRBV10-3 and J usage is TRBJ2-1; weak D call: TRBD2 (6 bases). V shed 10 bases and J shed 3 bases, with 10 bases lying between them. The CDR3 extends over 12 amino acids. The germline V gene encodes CDR1 ENHRY and CDR2 SYGVKD. CDR3 protein: CATFSGYNEQFF. In DNA form, the CDR3 reads TGTGCCACCTTTAGCGGCTACAATGAGCAGTTCTTC.

This clonotype was counted only a few times. The rearrangement links TRBV6-2 or TRBV6-3 to TRBJ2-1, with D maybe TRBD1 (6 bases). Looked up from germline, CDR1 is MNHEY and CDR2 is SVGEGT. The CDR3 runs 15 residues. The V gene lost 2 bases and the J gene lost 4 bases, with 12 bases spanning the gap. CDR3 region: CASSYVGHQYNEQFF. The CDR3 bases are TGTGCCAGCAGTTACGTGGGACACCAGTACAATGAGCAGTTCTTC.

The chain employs TRBV20-1 and TRBJ2-7; D not resolved. V was clipped by 3 bases and J by 2 bases, with 8 bases between them. Germline loops: CDR1 DFQATT, CDR2 SNEGSKA (reference sequence). The CDR3 spans 12 residues. The DNA for the CDR3 is TGCAGTGCTAGGTTACCCCCCTACGAGCAGTACTTC. Translated: CSARLPPYEQYF.

This chain joins TRBV12-3 or TRBV12-4 and TRBJ1-3; D gene unclear. The CDR3 spans 15 residues. V was shortened by 6 bases and J by 2 bases, with 14 bases between the two germline ends. CDR3 sequence (DNA): TGTGCCAGCAGCACCCCGGGGAACCCTGGAAACACCATATATTTT. Translated, it gives CASSTPGNPGNTIYF.

This clonotype showed up just a few times. The chain is built from TRBV15 and TRBJ2-3; D gene unclear. From germline, CDR1 is LNHNV and CDR2 YYDKDF (reference sequence). V gave up 5 bases and J gave up 2 bases, with 20 bases separating them. This CDR3 is built from 17 residues. CDR3 sequence reads: CATSEGKGLTSTDTQYF. CDR3 DNA: TGTGCCACCAGCGAAGGAAAGGGCCTCACCTCCACAGATACGCAGTATTTT.

The chain combines TRBV20-1 with TRBJ2-1, with 9 bases matching TRBD2. The CDR3 has 14 residues. With V trimmed by 4 bases and J by 0 bases, 1 base remained unmatched. The germline V gene has CDR1 DFQATT and CDR2 SNEGSKA (reference sequence). The CDR3 bases are TGCAGTGCTACGACTAGCGGCTCCTACAATGAGCAGTTCTTC. The encoded protein is CSATTSGSYNEQFF.

The chain employs TRBV20-1 and TRBJ2-1; TRBD1 agrees at 8 bases. The CDR3 loop spans 16 amino acids. Germline lookup yields CDR1 DFQATT and CDR2 SNEGSKA (reference sequence). Trimming took 3 bases from V and 7 from J; bases not matched to a gene: 14. The CDR3, as DNA: TGCAGTGCTAGCCGCCCCCGGACAGGGTCTCGAAATGAGCAGTTCTTC. Amino acid sequence: CSASRPRTGSRNEQFF.

This clonotype has only a few counts. The rearrangement joins TRBV12-3 or TRBV12-4 to TRBJ2-5; D gene unclear. V shed 0 bases and J shed 1 base, with 9 bases lying between them. The length of the CDR3 is 15 residues. CDR3 nucleotide sequence: TGTGCCAGCAGTTTAGCTTCTATCGGCCAAGAGACCCAGTACTTC. It codes for CASSLASIGQETQYF.

This clonotype was found a few times. The CDR3 nucleotides are TGTGCCAGCAGCAGCGGACAGGGTACCACTAGCAATCAGCCCCAGCATTTT. Translating gives CASSSGQGTTSNQPQHF. This sequence joins TRBV6-5 and TRBJ1-5; 8 bases are shared with TRBD1. CDR3 length: 17 amino acids. V lost 6 bases to trimming and J lost 0 bases; unmatched junction nucleotides: 10. The germline CDR1 and CDR2 sequences are MNHEY and SVGAGI.

The rearrangement joins TRBV5-1 to TRBJ2-1, with 7 nucleotides matching TRBD2. CDR1 is SGHRS and CDR2 is YFSETQ in the germline V gene. The CDR3 contains 15 residues. With V trimmed by 0 bases and J by 11 bases, 11 bases remained unmatched. The CDR3 nucleotides are TGCGCCAGCAGCTTGGTACAGCGGGGAGTCACTCAGCAGTTCTTC. Translated, it gives CASSLVQRGVTQQFF.

In its sample, this clonotype was seen many times. The genes are TRBV12-3 or TRBV12-4 and TRBJ2-3; D not resolved. With 6 bases removed from V and 1 base from J, the gap between germline ends came to 5 bases. The CDR3 covers 12 residues. CDR3 in amino acids: CASSFGTDTQYF. The CDR3 coding sequence is TGTGCCAGCAGCTTCGGCACAGATACGCAGTATTTT.